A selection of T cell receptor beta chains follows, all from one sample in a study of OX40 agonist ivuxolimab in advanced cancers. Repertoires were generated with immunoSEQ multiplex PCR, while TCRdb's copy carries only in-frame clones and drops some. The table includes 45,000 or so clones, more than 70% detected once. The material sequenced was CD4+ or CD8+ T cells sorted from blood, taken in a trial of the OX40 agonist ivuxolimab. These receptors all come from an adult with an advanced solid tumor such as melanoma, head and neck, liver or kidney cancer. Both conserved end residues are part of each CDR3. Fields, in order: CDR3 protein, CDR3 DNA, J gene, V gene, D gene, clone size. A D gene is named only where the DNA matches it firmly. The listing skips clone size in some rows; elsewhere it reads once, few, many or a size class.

CASSVGLQETQYF	TGTGCCAGCAGCGTAGGACTCCAAGAGACCCAGTACTTC	TRBJ2-5	TRBV9	NA	NA
CASSASSTQYF	TGTGCCAGCAGTGCCTCTTCTACGCAGTATTTT	TRBJ2-3	TRBV6-5	NA	once
CASSIGEYGYTF	TGTGCCAGTAGTATCGGGGAGTACGGCTACACCTTC	TRBJ1-2	TRBV19	NA	few
CASSVTEIAKNIQYF	TGTGCCAGCAGTGTAACAGAGATAGCCAAAAACATTCAGTACTTC	TRBJ2-4	TRBV2	NA	NA
CASSLGGNYGYTF	TGTGCCAGCAGCCTAGGGGGGAACTATGGCTACACCTTC	TRBJ1-2	TRBV21-1	NA	few
CASSLEGGGGYTF	TGCGCCAGCAGCTTGGAAGGGGGAGGTGGCTACACCTTC	TRBJ1-2	TRBV5-1	NA	NA
CASSLVSYEQYF	TGTGCCAGCAGCTTAGTCTCCTACGAGCAGTACTTC	TRBJ2-7	TRBV7-2	NA	medium-sized
CASSRQDVSYNSPLHF	TGTGCCAGTAGTAGACAGGATGTCTCCTATAATTCACCCCTCCACTTT	TRBJ1-6	TRBV19	NA	NA
CASSQQRGNQPQHF	TGTGCCAGCAGCCAACAACGGGGCAATCAGCCCCAGCATTTT	TRBJ1-5	TRBV16	NA	NA
CASSLLAESYNEQFF	TGTGCCAGCAGCCTACTAGCGGAATCCTACAATGAGCAGTTCTTC	TRBJ2-1	TRBV11-2	TRBD2	NA
CAISVPGGWAEQYF	TGTGCCATCAGTGTCCCGGGAGGGTGGGCCGAGCAGTACTTC	TRBJ2-7	TRBV10-3	TRBD2	NA
CASSQASGSSYNEQFF	TGTGCCAGCAGCCAAGCTAGCGGGAGCTCCTACAATGAGCAGTTCTTC	TRBJ2-1	TRBV14	TRBD2	NA
CASSLEGANQPQHF	TGCGCCAGCAGCTTGGAGGGGGCCAATCAGCCCCAGCATTTT	TRBJ1-5	TRBV5-1	TRBD1	NA
CASSEAQGFKQYF	TGTGCCAGCAGTGAAGCCCAGGGTTTTAAGCAGTACTTC	TRBJ2-7	TRBV6-1	NA	NA
CASSAGSSTDTQYF	TGTGCCAGCAGCGCCGGGTCTAGCACAGATACGCAGTATTTT	TRBJ2-3	TRBV7-9	NA	NA
CASSADRGELFF	TGTGCCAGCAGCGCAGACAGAGGGGAGCTGTTTTTT	TRBJ2-2	TRBV9	NA	NA
CASTGGSSLKNIQYF	TGTGCCAGCACCGGCGGGAGTAGTCTCAAAAACATTCAGTACTTC	TRBJ2-4	TRBV5-4	TRBD2	NA
CAISESDTEAFF	TGTGCCATCAGTGAGTCCGATACTGAAGCTTTCTTT	TRBJ1-1	TRBV10-3	NA	once
CASSSGQGIRAFF	TGTGCCAGCAGCTCTGGACAGGGGATAAGAGCTTTCTTT	TRBJ1-1	TRBV7-9	TRBD1	NA
CATSKDKGVGNYEQYF	TGTGCCACCAGCAAAGACAAGGGGGTAGGGAACTACGAGCAGTACTTC	TRBJ2-7	TRBV15	NA	NA
CSANTPEAFF	TGCAGTGCCAATACACCCGAAGCTTTCTTT	TRBJ1-1	TRBV20-1	NA	NA
CASSVGVDQPQHF	TGTGCCAGCAGCGTAGGAGTGGACCAGCCCCAGCATTTT	TRBJ1-5	TRBV9	NA	NA
CASTPREGGGKQPQHF	TGCGCCAGCACCCCTCGCGAGGGAGGAGGGAAACAGCCCCAGCATTTT	TRBJ1-5	TRBV23-1	NA	NA
CASSRPTSGANVLTF	TGTGCCAGCAGCCGACCGACCTCTGGGGCCAACGTCCTGACTTTC	TRBJ2-6	TRBV28	NA	NA
CASSLDRGTDTQYF	TGCGCCAGCAGCTTGGACAGGGGCACAGATACGCAGTATTTT	TRBJ2-3	TRBV5-1	NA	NA
CAWSVRGMADTQYF	TGTGCCTGGAGTGTACGTGGGATGGCAGATACGCAGTATTTT	TRBJ2-3	TRBV30	NA	NA
CASSLGPQAREKLFF	TGTGCCAGCAGTTTGGGGCCCCAAGCCCGTGAAAAACTGTTTTTT	TRBJ1-4	TRBV27	NA	NA
CASSLVGWPGQETQYF	TGTGCCAGCAGCTTAGTGGGGTGGCCAGGGCAAGAGACCCAGTACTTC	TRBJ2-5	TRBV7-8	NA	NA
CASSLRTHSYEQYF	TGTGCCAGCAGCTTAAGGACCCACTCCTACGAGCAGTACTTC	TRBJ2-7	TRBV7-8	NA	NA
CASKDRAVVDEQFF	TGTGCCAGTAAAGATCGGGCGGTGGTGGATGAGCAGTTCTTC	TRBJ2-1	TRBV19	NA	NA
CASSTQAGFTDTQYF	TGTGCCAGTAGTACTCAAGCGGGCTTCACAGATACGCAGTATTTT	TRBJ2-3	TRBV19	NA	NA
CASSLITRDLRNF	TGTGCCAGCAGCTTAATCACCCGGGACCTTAGGAATTTT	TRBJ2-3	TRBV7-8	NA	NA
CASSLPSGSYEQYF	TGTGCCAGCAGCTTGCCTAGCGGGAGCTACGAGCAGTACTTC	TRBJ2-7	TRBV5-4	TRBD2	NA
CASSYRAEETQYF	TGTGCCAGCAGCTACCGAGCGGAAGAGACCCAGTACTTC	TRBJ2-5	TRBV5-4	NA	NA
CASSPGAGGNEQFF	TGTGCCAGCAGCCCGGGGGCGGGGGGGAATGAGCAGTTCTTC	TRBJ2-1	TRBV7-2	TRBD2	NA
CASSWPGQGGQPQHF	TGTGCCAGCAGCTGGCCGGGACAGGGCGGCCAGCCCCAGCATTTT	TRBJ1-5	TRBV28	TRBD1	NA
CAIKLGNYGYTF	TGTGCCATAAAATTAGGGAACTATGGCTACACCTTC	TRBJ1-2	TRBV28	NA	NA
CATSGSANTGELFF	TGTGCAACTAGCGGGAGCGCTAACACCGGGGAGCTGTTTTTT	TRBJ2-2	TRBV6-1	TRBD2	NA
CSVEAGGNTQYF	TGCAGCGTTGAAGCGGGGGGGAATACGCAGTATTTT	TRBJ2-3	TRBV29-1	TRBD2	NA
CSPRQGPREAFF	TGCAGCCCGAGACAGGGCCCCCGCGAAGCTTTTTTT	TRBJ1-1	TRBV29-1	TRBD1	NA
CASRARENTGELFF	TGCGCCAGCAGAGCGCGGGAGAACACCGGGGAGCTGTTTTTT	TRBJ2-2	TRBV5-1	NA	NA